The 16 T cell receptor beta chains in this list originate from one sample, sequenced in a study of T cells expressing NK-cell markers. TCRdb re-called the 5' RACE reads; every CDR3 protein appears as one record, without DNA. This sample's table has a few hundred thousand distinct CDR3 sequences. The sample consisted of blood T cells: a sorted CD56 or NKG2C T cell subset, CD4+ or CD8+ T cells, or bulk PBMC T cells (not recorded which). The receptor source for this set is a man aged 18-70 years in good health.

The rearrangement joins TRBV28 to TRBJ1-6; TCRdb returns TRBD1, unconfirmable since there is no DNA. Germline V gives CDR1 MDHEN, CDR2 SYDVKM. This CDR3 comprises 15 residues. The CDR3 spells CASSPIDRTSSPLHF.

The rearrangement links TRBV6-2 or TRBV6-3 to TRBJ2-1; TCRdb names TRBD1, which stays unverified in the absence of DNA. The CDR3 has 16 amino acids. CDR1 is MNHEY, CDR2 SVGEGT, per germline. The CDR3 loop reads CASSYTGTPAYNEQFF.

The gene calls are TRBV20-1 and TRBJ1-6; the D call from TCRdb, TRBD1, cannot be confirmed without DNA. From germline, CDR1 is DFQATT and CDR2 SNEGSKA (reference sequence). The CDR3 runs to 16 residues. CDR3 loop: CSARNRGQSYNSPLHF.

J is TRBJ1-1 and V is TRBV6-1. The CDR3 totals 15 residues. From germline, CDR1 is MNHNS and CDR2 SASEGT. The CDR3 protein is CASRAFRGQDTEAFF.

This sequence joins TRBV12-3 or TRBV12-4 and TRBJ1-6; TCRdb's assignment of TRBD1 cannot be checked, as there is no DNA. There are 16 residues in the CDR3. CDR3 loop: CASSLGQISNNSPLHF.

V gene TRBV21-1 combines with J gene TRBJ1-5; lacking DNA, the TRBD1 call made by TCRdb goes unchecked. TRBV21-1 is termed a pseudogene. This CDR3 has 22 amino acids. CDR3 sequence reads: CASSTPTLLGTGGMPSNQPQHF.

This sequence joins TRBV6-1 and TRBJ1-2; the TCRdb D gene call, TRBD1, has no DNA to confirm it. The germline gives CDR1 MNHNS, CDR2 SASEGT. This CDR3 comprises 15 residues. The CDR3 loop is CASSRAQGMLYGYTF.

The chain combines TRBV11-1 with TRBJ2-1. The CDR3 is 14 amino acids. Looked up from germline, CDR1 is SGHAT and CDR2 is FQDESV (reference sequence). This CDR3 reads CASSFRHDYNEQFF.

The CDR3: CASSTAFGTQYF. The chain uses TRBV12-3 or TRBV12-4 and TRBJ2-3. The CDR3 spans 12 residues.

This chain connects TRBV6-5 to TRBJ2-5. Germline-derived CDR1 and CDR2 are MNHEY and SVGAGI. This CDR3 region has 12 residues. CDR3: CATGRLQETQYF.

The CDR3 here is CASSRKGGEDSPLHF. The chain employs TRBV7-8 and TRBJ1-6; TCRdb's assignment of TRBD1 cannot be checked, as there is no DNA. This CDR3 contains 15 residues. Germline V gene lookup returns CDR1 SGHVS and CDR2 FQNEAQ.

CDR3 residues: CASSRTSGISYEQYF. This chain connects TRBV5-1 to TRBJ2-7; with no DNA, the TCRdb D assignment of TRBD2 cannot be verified. The CDR3 is 15 amino acids. Germline CDR1 reads SGHRS; CDR2 reads YFSETQ.

The chain's CDR3 is CSAIKVGTATDTQYF. The genes are TRBV20-1 and TRBJ2-3; without DNA, the TCRdb call of TRBD1 cannot be checked. The CDR3 has 15 residues. Per germline, CDR1 DFQATT and CDR2 SNEGSKA (reference sequence).

The rearrangement uses TRBV25-1 and TRBJ2-1; TCRdb gives TRBD2 as the D gene, but with no DNA this cannot be confirmed. The CDR3 runs 16 residues. CDR1 and CDR2 from the germline V gene are MGHDK and SYGVNS. CDR3 amino acids: CASSGTSASSYNEQFF. The full variable domain, rest sourced from reference TRBV25-1 and TRBJ2-1, is EADIYQTPRYLVIGTGKKITLECSQTMGHDKMYWYQQDPGMELHLIHYSYGVNSTEKGDLSSESTVSRIRTEHFPLTLESARPSHTSQYLCASSGTSASSYNEQFFGPGTRLTVL.

V and J are TRBV19 and TRBJ2-7; TCRdb proposes TRBD2, but this gene call is untestable without DNA. From germline, CDR1 is LNHDA and CDR2 SQIVND (reference sequence). The CDR3 covers 15 residues. The CDR3 is CASSRGDLRSYEQYF.

The chain combines TRBV7-2 with TRBJ2-5; the D call of TRBD1 rests on TCRdb alone, since no DNA is present to check it. The CDR3 extends over 12 amino acids. The V gene's germline CDR1 is SGHTA and CDR2 FQGNSA. The CDR3 region is CASRDTQETQYF.